This T cell receptor beta chain was retrieved from a study of immune evolution from preneoplasia to lung adenocarcinoma. General study points: Top clone frequencies peaked in normal lung, apparently declining through invasive adenocarcinoma.

As to this clone: Its antigen is not known.

V lost 5 bases to trimming and J lost 7 bases; unmatched junction nucleotides: 9. In germline, CDR1 is SGHTS, CDR2 YDEGEE. CDR3 length equals 15 residues. Sequencing used immunoSEQ multiplex PCR; TCRdb keeps in-frame clones, though not all of them. The table has 5,000 to 6,000 clones, 60% to 75% seen once. The sequence came from a person aged 60 to 80 with lung adenocarcinoma. The gene calls are TRBV5-8 and TRBJ1-4; TRBD1 aligns across 9 bases. Sequences were obtained from FFPE lung adenocarcinoma in situ tissue. CDR3 residues: CASSRDQGQGEKLFF. CDR3 bases: TGTGCCAGCAGTCGCGATCAGGGACAGGGTGAAAAACTGTTTTTT.